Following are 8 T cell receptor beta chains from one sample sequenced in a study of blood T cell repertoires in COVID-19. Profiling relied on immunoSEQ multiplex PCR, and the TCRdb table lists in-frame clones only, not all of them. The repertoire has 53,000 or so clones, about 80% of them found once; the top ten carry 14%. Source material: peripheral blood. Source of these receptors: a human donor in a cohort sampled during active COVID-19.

The CDR3 region is CASSQDRRAEAFF. CDR3 in DNA: TGCGCCAGCAGCCAAGATCGGAGGGCTGAAGCTTTCTTT. The rearrangement uses TRBV4-3 and TRBJ1-1, with D hard to call. Between the trimmed V and J ends, which lost 0 bases and 6 bases, there was a span of 8 bases. CDR3 length equals 13 residues. Germline CDR1 is LGHNA and CDR2 is YSLEER.

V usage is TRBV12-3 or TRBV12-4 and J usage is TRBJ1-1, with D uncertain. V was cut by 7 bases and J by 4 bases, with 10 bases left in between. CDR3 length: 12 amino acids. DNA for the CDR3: TGTGCCAGCACCATTGGGAGCACTGAAGCTTTCTTT. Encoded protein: CASTIGSTEAFF.

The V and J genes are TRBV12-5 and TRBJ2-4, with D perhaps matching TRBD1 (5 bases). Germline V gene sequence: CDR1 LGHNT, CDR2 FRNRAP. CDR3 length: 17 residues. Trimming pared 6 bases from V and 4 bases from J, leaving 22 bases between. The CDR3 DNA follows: TGTGCTAGTGGACAAAGACAGAGACTGAAAAGAAAAAACATTCAGTACTTC. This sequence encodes CASGQRQRLKRKNIQYF.

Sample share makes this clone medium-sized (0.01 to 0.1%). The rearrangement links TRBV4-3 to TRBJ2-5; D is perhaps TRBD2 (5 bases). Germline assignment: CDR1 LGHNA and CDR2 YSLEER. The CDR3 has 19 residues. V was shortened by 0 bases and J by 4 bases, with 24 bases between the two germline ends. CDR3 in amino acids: CASSQDIAKASRTGETQYF. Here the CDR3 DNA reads TGCGCCAGCAGCCAAGATATCGCGAAGGCTAGCCGGACCGGAGAGACCCAGTACTTC.

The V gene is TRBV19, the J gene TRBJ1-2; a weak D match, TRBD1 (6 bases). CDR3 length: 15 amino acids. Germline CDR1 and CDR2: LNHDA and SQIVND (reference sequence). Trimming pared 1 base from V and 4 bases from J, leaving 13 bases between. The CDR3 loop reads CASSIGSGQLYGYTF. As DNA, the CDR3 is TGTGCCAGTAGTATAGGCTCAGGACAGCTCTATGGCTACACCTTC.

The CDR3 region is CASRVEPGTGGNSPLHF. The CDR3 DNA sequence: TGTGCCAGCAGGGTCGAACCCGGGACAGGGGGCAACTCACCCCTCCACTTT. The J gene is TRBJ1-6, the V gene TRBV5-8; 12 positions agree with TRBD1. The CDR3 has 17 residues. After removal of 5 bases from V and 10 bases from J, the junction contained 13 bases not matched to a gene. Germline V gene data show CDR1 as SGHTS and CDR2 as YDEGEE.

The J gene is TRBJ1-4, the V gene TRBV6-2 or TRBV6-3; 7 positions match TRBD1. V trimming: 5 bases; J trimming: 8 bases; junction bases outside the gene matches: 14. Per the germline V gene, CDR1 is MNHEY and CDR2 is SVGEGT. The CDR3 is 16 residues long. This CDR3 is CASSPPRTGRYEKLFF. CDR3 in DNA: TGTGCCAGCAGTCCCCCAAGGACAGGTCGCTACGAAAAACTGTTTTTT.

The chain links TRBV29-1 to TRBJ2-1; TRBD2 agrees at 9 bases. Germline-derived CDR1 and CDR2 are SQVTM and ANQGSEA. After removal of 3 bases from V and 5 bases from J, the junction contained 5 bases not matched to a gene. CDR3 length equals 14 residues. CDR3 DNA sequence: TGCAGCGTTGAGGTAGCGGGGGACGACAATGAGCAGTTCTTC. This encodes CSVEVAGDDNEQFF.